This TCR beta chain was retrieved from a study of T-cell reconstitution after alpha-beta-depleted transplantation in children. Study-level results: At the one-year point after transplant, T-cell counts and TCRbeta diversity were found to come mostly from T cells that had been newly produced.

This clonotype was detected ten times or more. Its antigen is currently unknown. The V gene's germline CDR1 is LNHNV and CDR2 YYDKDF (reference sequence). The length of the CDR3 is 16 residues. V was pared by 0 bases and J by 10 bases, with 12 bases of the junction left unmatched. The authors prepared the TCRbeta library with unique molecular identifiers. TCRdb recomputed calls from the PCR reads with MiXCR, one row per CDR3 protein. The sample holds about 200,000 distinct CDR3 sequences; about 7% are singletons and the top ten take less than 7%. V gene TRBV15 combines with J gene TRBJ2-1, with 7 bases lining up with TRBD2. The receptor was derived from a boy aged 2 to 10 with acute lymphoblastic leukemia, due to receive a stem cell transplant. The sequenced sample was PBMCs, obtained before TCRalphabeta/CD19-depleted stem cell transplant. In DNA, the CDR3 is TGTGCCACCAGCAGAGATCAAGACGGGGACTACGCAGAGCAGTTCTTC. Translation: CATSRDQDGDYAEQFF.